This record looks at one T cell receptor (beta chain) sequence and its context. It lacks a known antigen. Base-call qualities are not available, and no considerably larger clone is one nucleotide away. This entry belongs to a study of blood T cell repertoires in COVID-19 (TCRdb year 2020). Describing the broader study: The collaborator samples originated in the United States, Italy and Spain and spanned the acute and convalescent phases of COVID-19. The material from the prospective study consisted of cDNA or gDNA derived from T cells, B-cell-depleted T cells, or PBMCs. Deeply sampled blood TCRbeta repertoires from subjects exposed to, actively infected with, or recovered from COVID-19 were included in the dataset. The repertoires were released in a freely available public database meant as a resource for research on the immune response to SARS-CoV-2. Samples came from the ongoing ImmuneRACE study (first 160 participants) plus 1,254 subjects from 6 global collaborators. Sample metadata almost always included a de-identified subject ID, COVID-19 status, age in years and sex. Where available, HLA class I and class II types were obtained from metadata supplied by the sample provider rather than from assay-based typing. Here is what the overall study found, with its caveats: How much clinical and demographic metadata was included differed by source and by participant, and the metadata was provided uncurated.

Whole blood was collected in K2EDTA tubes by collaborating institutions according to the institutions' own protocols. Collaborator samples were shipped for TCRbeta analysis as frozen whole blood, isolated PBMCs, or DNA extracted from either sample type. TCRbeta CDR3 regions were amplified from genomic DNA using the immunoSEQ Assay, a bias-controlled multiplex PCR. Per the original workflow: Nucleated cell counts per sample were estimated from amplification of reference gene primers within the assay. To quantify the absolute abundance of each unique TCRbeta CDR3 rearrangement, sequence reads were collapsed and filtered. For each sample, productive Simpson clonality was calculated as the square root of Simpson's diversity index over productive rearrangements. The clones in this table, taken by TCRdb from immuneACCESS, are in-frame only. Not every clone is retained; where verified, under half of the shortfall comes from an unresolved V gene, and the cause of the rest is unknown. The DNA gave D and trimming, while V, J and clone size come from that table. The sample table holds 200,000 to 250,000 clones, of which 75% to 90% were seen once. Of the sample, roughly 5% falls within the top ten clones.

There are 14 amino acids in the CDR3, from cysteine to phenylalanine inclusive. The DNA shown is the 42-base CDR3, in frame from base 1. CDR1 and CDR2 (LNHDA, SQIVND) derive from the germline V gene (reference sequence). Trimmed from V: 4 bases; trimmed from J: 6 bases; junction bases lacking a gene match: 5. The rearrangement joined TRBV19 to TRBJ2-7; TRBD1 aligns with 11 central bases. Sequencing used peripheral blood. The receptor was derived from a human donor in a cohort sampled during active COVID-19. The bases read TGTGCCAGTAGTAAGGACAGGGGGCGGCCCGAGCAGTACTTC. Protein translation: CASSKDRGRPEQYF.